This T cell receptor (beta chain) was identified in a study of blood T cell repertoires in COVID-19. Across the whole study: There were acute and convalescent COVID-19 samples, and they came from the United States, Italy and Spain. The cDNA or gDNA used as material had been derived from T cells, B-cell-depleted T cells, or PBMCs.

Per the original methods: Reference gene primers were amplified, and this amplification served to estimate nucleated cell counts. Generated by immunoSEQ multiplex PCR, the TCRdb table keeps only in-frame clones and is missing some. V and J calls and clone size are copied from that table; D and trimming were computed from the DNA. The repertoire includes about 100,000 clones, 80% of them detected once, and over 30% sits in the top ten. Sequenced sample: peripheral blood. This TCR was sampled from a man between 65 and 85 years old with active or convalescent COVID-19.

The DNA of the CDR3 is TGTGCCACCAGTGATTTGAGCCCTTATAGCGGGGGGGGTGAGCAGTTCTTC. Protein product: CATSDLSPYSGGGEQFF. This chain connects TRBV24-1 to TRBJ2-1; 11 nucleotides match TRBD2. V lost 0 bases to trimming and J lost 9 bases; unmatched junction nucleotides: 9. The CDR3 runs 17 residues. Germline V lookup: CDR1 KGHDR, CDR2 SFDVKD.